This passage covers 23 T cell receptor beta chains from one sample sequenced in a study of Ad26.COV2.S vaccination and SARS-CoV-2 variants. Assay: immunoSEQ multiplex PCR; the TCRdb copy retains only in-frame clones and omits some. The sample includes 300,000 to 450,000 clones, around 90% of them seen just once. The sequencing here drew on peripheral blood, taken after recovery from COVID-19. The receptors come from a human donor who had recovered from COVID-19.

This sequence joins TRBV14 and TRBJ1-4, with D possibly being TRBD1 (5 bases). The CDR3 sequence is 15 residues long. The V end lost 0 bases, the J end lost 6 bases, and 11 bases lay between the germline ends. The germline V gene has CDR1 SGHDN and CDR2 FVKESK. The CDR3 coding sequence is TGTGCCAGCAGCCAAGATATGGGGGGTCATGAAAAACTGTTTTTT. This codes for CASSQDMGGHEKLFF.

The chain recombines TRBV9 with TRBJ1-2; TRBD1 agrees at 8 bases. The V segment lost 3 bases and the J segment 2 bases; nucleotides outside the gene matches: 6. Per germline, CDR1 SGDLS and CDR2 YYNGEE. The CDR3 is 15 amino acids. The CDR3 reads CASSERDRTNYGYTF. The CDR3 region has the DNA TGTGCCAGCAGCGAACGGGACAGGACGAACTATGGCTACACCTTC.

The chain recombines TRBV19 with TRBJ1-6, with 7 nucleotides matching TRBD1. The germline V gene encodes CDR1 LNHDA and CDR2 SQIVND (reference sequence). This CDR3 is 13 amino acids long. Germline trimming cut 6 bases from V and 12 bases from J; bases unmatched to any gene: 8. The CDR3 coding sequence is TGTGCCAGTAGGCAGACAGGGACAGAACCCCTCCACTTT. It translates to CASRQTGTEPLHF.

The CDR3 nucleotides are TGTGCCAGCAGCCCAGGGTATGGCTACACCTTC. It specifies CASSPGYGYTF. This sequence joins TRBV7-9 and TRBJ1-2, with D possibly TRBD1 on 5 matching bases. This CDR3 is built from 11 residues. Germline CDR1 and CDR2: SEHNR and FQNEAQ (reference sequence). Trimming took off 5 bases at V and 5 bases at J, with 6 bases between the two ends.

This chain connects TRBV4-2 to TRBJ1-5, with D tentatively TRBD1 (6 bases). The CDR3 spans 15 residues. The germline V gene has CDR1 LGHNA and CDR2 YNFKEQ. With 0 bases removed from V and 1 base from J, the gap between germline ends came to 7 bases. CDR3 DNA sequence: TGTGCCAGCAGCCAAGAAACAGGGAGCAATCAGCCCCAGCATTTT. Encoded protein: CASSQETGSNQPQHF.

The CDR3 reads CASSLHTEAFF. In DNA form, the CDR3 reads TGTGCCAGCAGTTTACACACTGAAGCTTTCTTT. The V gene is TRBV12-3 or TRBV12-4, the J gene TRBJ1-1; no clear D. The CDR3 has 11 residues. Trimming took 2 bases from V and 3 from J, leaving 1 base between them.

The J gene is TRBJ2-7, the V gene TRBV6-5; 8 bases align to TRBD1. This CDR3 is built from 14 residues. Germline-derived CDR1 and CDR2 are MNHEY and SVGAGI. Trimming took 4 bases from V and 2 from J; bases not matched to a gene: 4. The CDR3 DNA follows: TGTGCCAGCAGTTCAGGGGGCTATGCCTACGAGCAGTACTTC. This translates into CASSSGGYAYEQYF.

This clone appeared a single time. This chain joins TRBV19 and TRBJ2-3; D is possibly TRBD1 (6 bases). From germline, CDR1 is LNHDA and CDR2 SQIVND (reference sequence). The CDR3 totals 12 residues. The V end was cut by 7 bases, the J end by 4 bases, with 9 bases between. This CDR3 reads CASKAGADTQYF. The CDR3 DNA is TGTGCCAGTAAGGCAGGGGCAGATACGCAGTATTTT.

In nucleotides, the CDR3 is TGTGCCAGCAGCGACAGGGGGCCCGGGGAGCTGTTTTTT. Encoded protein: CASSDRGPGELFF. The rearrangement uses TRBV5-6 and TRBJ2-2; TRBD1 matches at 10 bases. V was pared by 4 bases and J by 6 bases, with 0 bases of the junction left unmatched. The CDR3 sequence is 13 residues long. From germline, CDR1 is SGHDT and CDR2 YYEEEE. The entire variable domain, with the rest obtained from reference TRBV5-6 and TRBJ2-2, is as follows: DAGVTQSPTHLIKTRGQQVTLRCSPKSGHDTVSWYQQALGQGPQFIFQYYEEEERQRGNFPDRFSGHQFPNYSSELNVNALLLGDSALYLCASSDRGPGELFFGEGSRLTVL.

The chain has TRBV4-1 and TRBJ2-3, with 9 bases aligning to TRBD2. The ends lost 7 bases at V and 1 base at J; junction bases unmatched: 3. The CDR3 is made up of 14 amino acids. Germline CDR1 reads MGHRA; CDR2 reads YSYEKL. The CDR3 DNA reads TGCGCCAGCACCCGACTAGCGGGCACAGATACGCAGTATTTT. Translation: CASTRLAGTDTQYF.

In its sample, this clone was seen a few times. The chain uses TRBV11-2 and TRBJ2-7, with TRBD1 identical over 8 bases. This CDR3 is 14 amino acids long. The trim removed 1 base at V and 3 bases at J, leaving 2 bases unmatched. Germline V lookup: CDR1 SGHAT, CDR2 FQNNGV. CDR3 sequence (DNA): TGTGCCAGCAGCTTAGGACAGGGGAACTACGAGCAGTACTTC. This translates into CASSLGQGNYEQYF.

This clone turned up a few times. The chain has TRBV4-1 and TRBJ1-6; unclear D gene. CDR3 size: 13 residues. Germline CDR1 is MGHRA and CDR2 is YSYEKL. With 1 base removed from V and 8 bases from J, the gap between germline ends came to 6 bases. This CDR3 reads CASSQVQYSPLHF. The CDR3 nucleotides read TGCGCCAGCAGCCAAGTACAGTATTCACCCCTCCACTTT.

The V and J genes are TRBV27 and TRBJ1-5; TRBD1 matches 9 bases. V lost 2 bases, J lost 6 bases, and 5 bases stayed unmatched. The germline gives CDR1 MNHEY, CDR2 SMNVEV (reference sequence). The CDR3 sequence is 15 residues long. For the CDR3, the DNA is TGTGCCAGCAGTTTAAGTGGACAGGGGAGTCAGCCCCAGCATTTT. Translating it yields CASSLSGQGSQPQHF.

The chain is built from TRBV4-1 and TRBJ2-7; D call uncertain. This CDR3 is 13 amino acids long. V was cut by 4 bases and J by 2 bases, with 9 bases left in between. From germline, CDR1 is MGHRA and CDR2 YSYEKL. For the CDR3, the DNA is TGCGCCAGCAGCCCCAGCAGTACCTACGAGCAGTACTTC. Translation: CASSPSSTYEQYF.

The CDR3 nucleotides read TGTGCCAGCATCCGTAGGGGACCGGGGCCTGGGGCCAACGTCCTGACTTTC. It is translated as CASIRRGPGPGANVLTF. The V gene is TRBV5-4, the J gene TRBJ2-6; tentatively, D is TRBD1 or TRBD2 (5 bases each). Germline V gene sequence: CDR1 SGHNT, CDR2 YYREEE (reference sequence). Trimming took 6 bases from V and 2 from J, leaving 18 bases between them. CDR3 length: 17 residues. Combining the CDR3 with reference TRBV5-4 and TRBJ2-6 gives the whole variable domain ETGVTQSPTHLIKTRGQQVTLRCSSQSGHNTVSWYQQALGQGPQFIFQYYREEENGRGNFPPRFSGLQFPNYSSELNVNALELDDSALYLCASIRRGPGPGANVLTFGAGSRLTVL.

This chain connects TRBV29-1 to TRBJ2-5; D might be TRBD2 (6 bases). Germline CDR1 is SQVTM and CDR2 is ANQGSEA. The germline V and J ends were trimmed by 8 bases and 5 bases, with 15 bases remaining between them. CDR3 length equals 12 residues. The CDR3 here is CSFHGGEETQYF. The CDR3 DNA follows: TGCAGCTTCCACGGGGGTGAGGAGACCCAGTACTTC.

J is TRBJ1-1 and V is TRBV5-3, with D possibly TRBD1 on 5 matching bases. TRBV5-3 is designated an ORF whose function remains uncertain. CDR3 size: 14 residues. Trimming removed 4 bases at V and 1 base at J, with 11 bases between. This CDR3 is CARSMSTGNTEAFF. In DNA form, the CDR3 reads TGTGCCAGAAGCATGTCCACAGGGAACACTGAAGCTTTCTTT.

The chain has TRBV29-1 and TRBJ2-7, with 7 bases aligning to TRBD1. The trim removed 7 bases at V and 0 bases at J, leaving 6 bases unmatched. This CDR3 has 13 amino acids. Germline loops: CDR1 SQVTM, CDR2 ANQGSEA. The CDR3 spells CSDVRDSSYEQYF. CDR3 nucleotides: TGCAGCGACGTCCGGGACAGCTCCTACGAGCAGTACTTC.

The J gene is TRBJ1-2, the V gene TRBV19, with D unclear. CDR1 is LNHDA, CDR2 SQIVND, per germline (reference sequence). The CDR3 has 13 residues. Trimming left V 2 bases short and J 8 bases short, with 12 bases between. CDR3 sequence (DNA): TGTGCCAGTAGTATAAGCGGGTCTGCGGGCTACACCTTC. Translating gives CASSISGSAGYTF.

This clone has at least ten counts. This same CDR3 is encoded by further DNA sequences in the sample. The gene calls are TRBV4-2 and TRBJ2-5; D call uncertain. The CDR3 sequence is 15 residues long. The germline CDR1 and CDR2 sequences are LGHNA and YNFKEQ. V shed 0 bases and J shed 2 bases, with 10 bases lying between them. This CDR3 reads CASSQDRGSQETQYF. In DNA, the CDR3 is TGTGCCAGCAGCCAAGATCGCGGCAGTCAAGAGACCCAGTACTTC.

Concerning this clone itself: This sample includes further DNA sequences coding for the same CDR3. V and J are TRBV3-1 (or the pseudogene TRBV3-2) and TRBJ1-2, with D unresolved. V lost 1 base, J lost 6 bases, and 6 bases lay in between. CDR1 is LGHDT and CDR2 is YNNKEL in the germline V gene (reference sequence). The CDR3 extends over 12 amino acids. DNA for the CDR3: TGTGCCAGCAGCCAAGCCGGCCATGGCTACACCTTC. It codes for CASSQAGHGYTF.

V gene TRBV5-1 combines with J gene TRBJ2-2; no clear D gene. This CDR3 has 14 residues. Germline-derived CDR1 and CDR2 are SGHRS and YFSETQ. V was trimmed by 3 bases and J by 4 bases, leaving 10 bases between them. CDR3 DNA sequence: TGCGCCAGCAGCTCCGACGGCTTCACCGGGGAGCTGTTTTTT. Amino acids: CASSSDGFTGELFF.

This chain links TRBV6-5 with TRBJ1-6; the D is unclear. The CDR3 is made up of 12 amino acids. Trimming removed 2 bases at V and 7 bases at J, with 3 bases between. Per the germline V gene, CDR1 is MNHEY and CDR2 is SVGAGI. The CDR3 protein is CASSYGNSPLHF. CDR3 DNA sequence: TGTGCCAGCAGTTACGGGAATTCACCCCTCCACTTT.